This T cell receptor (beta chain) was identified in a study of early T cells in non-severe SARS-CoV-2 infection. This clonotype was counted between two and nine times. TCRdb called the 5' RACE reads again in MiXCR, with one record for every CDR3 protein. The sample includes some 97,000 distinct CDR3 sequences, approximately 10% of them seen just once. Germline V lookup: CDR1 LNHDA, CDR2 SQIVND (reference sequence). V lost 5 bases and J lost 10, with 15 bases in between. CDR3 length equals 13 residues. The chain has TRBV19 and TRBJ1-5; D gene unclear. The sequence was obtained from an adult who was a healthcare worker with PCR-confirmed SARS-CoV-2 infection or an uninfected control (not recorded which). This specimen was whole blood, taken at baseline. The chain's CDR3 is CASSAQRISPQHF. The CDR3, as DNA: TGTGCCAGTAGTGCACAGAGAATCAGCCCCCAGCATTTT.